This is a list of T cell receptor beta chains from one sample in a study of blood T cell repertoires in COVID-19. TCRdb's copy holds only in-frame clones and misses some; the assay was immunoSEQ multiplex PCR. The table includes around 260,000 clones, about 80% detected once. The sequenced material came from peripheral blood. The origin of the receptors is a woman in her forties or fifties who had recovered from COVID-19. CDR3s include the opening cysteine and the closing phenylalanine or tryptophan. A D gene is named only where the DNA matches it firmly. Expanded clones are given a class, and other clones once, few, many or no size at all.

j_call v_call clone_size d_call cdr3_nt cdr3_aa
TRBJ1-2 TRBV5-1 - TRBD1 TGCGCCAGTAAAACCGGGACAGGGGGCTATGGCTACACCTTC CASKTGTGGYGYTF
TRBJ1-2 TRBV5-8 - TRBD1 TGTGCCAGCAGCTTGGTGGCAGGGGGTGGCTACACCTTC CASSLVAGGGYTF
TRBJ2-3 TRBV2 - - TGTGCCAGCACAGGGGCCACAGATACGCAGTATTTT CASTGATDTQYF
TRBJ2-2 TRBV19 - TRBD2 TGTGCCAGTAGTATGGCGGGGGGCAACACCGGGGAGCTGTTTTTT CASSMAGGNTGELFF
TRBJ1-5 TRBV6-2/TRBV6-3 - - TGTGCCAGCAGTAGACAGGCCCTTAGCAATCAGCCCCAGCATTTT CASSRQALSNQPQHF
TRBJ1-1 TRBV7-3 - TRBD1 TGTGCCAGCAGCTTAATAGGGGGCGCGGACACTGAAGCTTTCTTT CASSLIGGADTEAFF
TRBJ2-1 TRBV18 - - TGTGCCAGCTCACCATATGATGAGCAGTTCTTC CASSPYDEQFF
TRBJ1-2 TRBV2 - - TGTGCCAGCCTCGCTGGACAGACTAACTATGGCTACACCTTC CASLAGQTNYGYTF
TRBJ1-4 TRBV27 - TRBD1 TGTGCCAGCATTACCGGACAGGGGGTCGCGATGGCTAATGAAAAACTGTTTTTT CASITGQGVAMANEKLFF
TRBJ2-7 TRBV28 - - TGTGCCAGCAGTTCCCTCTTCTCCTACGAGCAGTACTTC CASSSLFSYEQYF
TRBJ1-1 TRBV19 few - TGTGCCAGTACGAGTTATGGACAACTACTCACTGAAGCTTTCTTT CASTSYGQLLTEAFF
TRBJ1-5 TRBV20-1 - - TGCAGTGCTAGTACGCTCACAGCGGGGGGTCAGCCCCAGCATTTT CSASTLTAGGQPQHF
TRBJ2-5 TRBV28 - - TGTGCCAGCAGTTCCGCCGGGAGTGGGCCCCAGTACTTC CASSSAGSGPQYF
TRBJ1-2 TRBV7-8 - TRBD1 TGTGCCAGCAGCTTAGTTTCCGGACAGGGGCCCTTAGGCTACACCTTC CASSLVSGQGPLGYTF
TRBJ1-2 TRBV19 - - TGTGCCAGTTTCCGACCGGGGACTATCTATGGCTACACCTTC CASFRPGTIYGYTF
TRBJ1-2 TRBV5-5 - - TGTGCCAGCAGCTTGGTCCCCGGGGACTATGGCTACACCTTC CASSLVPGDYGYTF